This T cell receptor beta chain stems from a study of control samples from healthy donors and cancer patients. This CDR3 is built from 16 residues. V lost 5 bases and J 2 bases, leaving 18 bases between the germline ends. CDR1 and CDR2 from the germline V gene are SGHTA and FQGNSA. Measured with immunoSEQ multiplex PCR; TCRdb has only the in-frame clones, and not every one. This table has roughly 120,000 clones, around 89% appearing once. The source is a woman aged 70-85 years in good health. The material sequenced was blood. The chain links TRBV7-2 to TRBJ1-2, with TRBD1 as a possible D gene (5 bases). The CDR3: CASSRGGTGRNYGYTF. Written as DNA, the CDR3 is TGTGCCAGCAGCCGGGGCGGTACGGGACGGAACTATGGCTACACCTTC.